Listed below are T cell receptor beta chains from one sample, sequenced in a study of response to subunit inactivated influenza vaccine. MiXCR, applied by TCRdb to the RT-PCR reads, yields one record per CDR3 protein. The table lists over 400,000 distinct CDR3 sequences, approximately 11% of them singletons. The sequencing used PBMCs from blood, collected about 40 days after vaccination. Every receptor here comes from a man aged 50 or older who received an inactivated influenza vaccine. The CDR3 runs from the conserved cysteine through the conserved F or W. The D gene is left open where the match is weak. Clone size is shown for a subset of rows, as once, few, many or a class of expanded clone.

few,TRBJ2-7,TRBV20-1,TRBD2,CSAERENYEQYF,TGCAGTGCTGAGCGGGAAAACTACGAGCAGTACTTC
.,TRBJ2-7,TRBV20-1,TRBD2,CSAPEGTSGRASYEQYF,TGCAGTGCTCCGGAAGGGACTAGCGGGAGGGCCTCCTACGAGCAGTACTTC
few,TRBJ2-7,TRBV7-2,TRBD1,CASRDRDRGFAEQYF,TGTGCCAGCAGAGACCGGGACAGGGGATTTGCCGAGCAGTACTTC
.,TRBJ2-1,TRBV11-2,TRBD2,CASSSIAGATYNEQFF,TGTGCCAGCAGCTCCATAGCGGGGGCAACCTACAATGAGCAGTTCTTC
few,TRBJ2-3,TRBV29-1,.,CSVEGDTQYF,TGCAGCGTTGAGGGAGATACGCAGTATTTT
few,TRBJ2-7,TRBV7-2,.,CASSIRTGPHEQYF,TGTGCCAGCAGCATAAGAACGGGACCCCACGAGCAGTACTTC
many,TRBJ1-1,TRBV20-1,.,CSARGRGHEAFF,TGCAGTGCTAGAGGAAGGGGCCATGAAGCTTTCTTT
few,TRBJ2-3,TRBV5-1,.,CASLQHGGTDTQYF,TGCGCCAGCTTACAACACGGGGGCACAGATACGCAGTATTTT
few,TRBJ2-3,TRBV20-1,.,CSGSLTSGVTDTQYF,TGCAGTGGATCCTTGACTAGTGGGGTCACAGATACGCAGTATTTT
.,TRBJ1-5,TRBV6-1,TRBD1,CASSGQGLREPQHF,TGTGCCAGCAGTGGACAGGGGCTAAGGGAGCCCCAGCATTTT
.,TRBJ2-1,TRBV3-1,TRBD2,CASSPGTRGEQIF,TGTGCCAGCAGCCCAGGGACTAGGGGTGAGCAGATCTTC
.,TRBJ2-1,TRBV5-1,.,CASSLAPDSNEQFF,TGCGCCAGCAGCTTGGCCCCGGACAGTAATGAGCAGTTCTTC
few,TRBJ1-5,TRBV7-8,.,CASSLVDKNQPQHF,TGTGCCAGCAGCTTGGTGGACAAGAATCAGCCCCAGCATTTT
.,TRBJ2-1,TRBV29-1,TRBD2,CSVRLAGDEQFF,TGCAGCGTTAGACTAGCGGGAGATGAGCAGTTCTTC
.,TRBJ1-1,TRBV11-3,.,CASSSYEGQEAFF,TGTGCCAGCAGCTCTTACGAAGGACAAGAAGCTTTCTTT
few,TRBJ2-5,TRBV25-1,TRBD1,CASSELKVQGARETQYF,TGTGCCAGCAGTGAATTAAAGGTGCAGGGGGCGCGGGAGACCCAGTACTTC